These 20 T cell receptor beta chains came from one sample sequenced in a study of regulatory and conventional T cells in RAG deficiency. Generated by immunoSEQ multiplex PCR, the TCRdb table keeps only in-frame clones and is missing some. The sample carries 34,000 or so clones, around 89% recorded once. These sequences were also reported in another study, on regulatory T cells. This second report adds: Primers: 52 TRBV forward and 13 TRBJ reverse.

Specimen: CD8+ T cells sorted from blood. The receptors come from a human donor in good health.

Here the CDR3 reads CASGSVGDSPLHF. The CDR3 DNA follows: TGTGCCAGTGGGAGTGTGGGGGATTCACCCCTCCACTTT. J is TRBJ1-6 and V is TRBV9, with D tentatively TRBD1 (5 bases). Germline CDR1 and CDR2: SGDLS and YYNGEE. This CDR3 is built from 13 residues. V was clipped by 8 bases and J by 8 bases, with 14 bases between them.

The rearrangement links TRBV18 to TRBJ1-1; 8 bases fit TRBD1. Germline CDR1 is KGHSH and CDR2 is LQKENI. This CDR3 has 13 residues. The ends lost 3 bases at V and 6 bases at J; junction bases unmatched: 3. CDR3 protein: CASSPKQGAEAFF. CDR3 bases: TGTGCCAGCTCACCGAAACAGGGGGCTGAAGCTTTCTTT.

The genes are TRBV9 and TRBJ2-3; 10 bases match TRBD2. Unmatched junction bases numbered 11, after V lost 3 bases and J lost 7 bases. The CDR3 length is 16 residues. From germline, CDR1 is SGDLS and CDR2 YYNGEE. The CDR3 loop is CASSGLQAGGRNTQYF. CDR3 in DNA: TGTGCCAGCAGCGGACTCCAAGCGGGGGGGAGGAATACGCAGTATTTT. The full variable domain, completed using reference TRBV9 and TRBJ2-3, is DSGVTQTPKHLITATGQRVTLRCSPRSGDLSVYWYQQSLDQGLQFLIQYYNGEERAKGNILERFSAQQFPDLHSELNLSSLELGDSALYFCASSGLQAGGRNTQYFGPGTRLTVL.

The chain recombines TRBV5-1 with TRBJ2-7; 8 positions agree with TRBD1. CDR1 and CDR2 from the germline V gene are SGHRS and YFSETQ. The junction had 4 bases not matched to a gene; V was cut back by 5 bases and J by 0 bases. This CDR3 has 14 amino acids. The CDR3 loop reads CASRSGQGSYEQYF. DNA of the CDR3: TGCGCCAGCAGGTCAGGACAGGGCTCCTACGAGCAGTACTTC.

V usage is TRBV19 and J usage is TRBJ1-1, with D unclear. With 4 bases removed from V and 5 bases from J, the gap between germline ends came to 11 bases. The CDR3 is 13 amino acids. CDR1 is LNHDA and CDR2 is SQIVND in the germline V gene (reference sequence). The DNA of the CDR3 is TGTGCCAGTAGTACCTCCCTTGGGACTGAAGCTTTCTTT. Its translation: CASSTSLGTEAFF. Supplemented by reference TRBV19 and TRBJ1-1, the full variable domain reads DGGITQSPKYLFRKEGQNVTLSCEQNLNHDAMYWYRQDPGQGLRLIYYSQIVNDFQKGDIAEGYSVSREKKESFPLTVTSAQKNPTAFYLCASSTSLGTEAFFGQGTRLTVV.

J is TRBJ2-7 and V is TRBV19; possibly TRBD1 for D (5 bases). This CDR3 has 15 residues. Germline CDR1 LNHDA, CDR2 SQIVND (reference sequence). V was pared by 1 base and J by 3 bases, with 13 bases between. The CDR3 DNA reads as TGTGCCAGTAGTATAGGGTGGGGCAGGAGCTACGAGCAGTACTTC. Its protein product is CASSIGWGRSYEQYF.

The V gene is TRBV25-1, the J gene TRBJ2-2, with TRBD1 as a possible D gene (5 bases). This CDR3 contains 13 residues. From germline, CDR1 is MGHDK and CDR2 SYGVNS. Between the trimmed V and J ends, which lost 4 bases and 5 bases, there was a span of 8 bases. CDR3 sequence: CASSAGLTGELFF. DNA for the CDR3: TGTGCCAGCAGTGCAGGGCTAACCGGGGAGCTGTTTTTT.

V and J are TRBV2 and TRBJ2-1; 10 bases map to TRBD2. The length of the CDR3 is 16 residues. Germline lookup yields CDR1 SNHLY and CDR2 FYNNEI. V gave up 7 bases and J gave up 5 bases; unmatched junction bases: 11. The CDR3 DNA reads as TGTGCCAGCAATTTACAGGGACTAGCGAGAGACAATGAGCAGTTCTTC. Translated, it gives CASNLQGLARDNEQFF.

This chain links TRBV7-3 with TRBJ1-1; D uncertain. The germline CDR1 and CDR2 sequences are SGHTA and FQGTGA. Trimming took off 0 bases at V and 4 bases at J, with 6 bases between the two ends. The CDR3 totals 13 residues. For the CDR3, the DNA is TGTGCCAGCAGCTTAACGGAAAGCACTGAAGCTTTCTTT. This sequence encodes CASSLTESTEAFF.

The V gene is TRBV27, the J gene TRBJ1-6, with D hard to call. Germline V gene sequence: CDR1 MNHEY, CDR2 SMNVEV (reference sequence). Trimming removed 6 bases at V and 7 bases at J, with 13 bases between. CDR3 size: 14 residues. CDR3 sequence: CASSSHILNSPLHF. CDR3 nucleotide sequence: TGTGCCAGCAGCTCCCACATTTTAAATTCACCCCTCCACTTT.

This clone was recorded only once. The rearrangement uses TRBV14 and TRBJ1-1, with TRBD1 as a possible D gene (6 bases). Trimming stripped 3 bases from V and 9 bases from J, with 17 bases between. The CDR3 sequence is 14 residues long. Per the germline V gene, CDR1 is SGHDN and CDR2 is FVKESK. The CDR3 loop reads CASSHPLVGGKAFF. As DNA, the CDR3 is TGTGCCAGCAGCCACCCCCTAGTAGGGGGTAAAGCTTTCTTT.

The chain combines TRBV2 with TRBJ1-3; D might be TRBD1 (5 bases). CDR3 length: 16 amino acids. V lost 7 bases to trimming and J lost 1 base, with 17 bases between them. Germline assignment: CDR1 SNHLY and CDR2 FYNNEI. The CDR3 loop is CASKRGVGTSGNTIYF. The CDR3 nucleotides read TGTGCCAGCAAGAGAGGTGTAGGGACTTCTGGAAACACCATATATTTT.

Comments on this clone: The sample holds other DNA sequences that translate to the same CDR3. The CDR3 protein is CAWSRRGYNSPLHF. As DNA, the CDR3 is TGTGCCTGGAGTCGACGGGGTTATAATTCACCCCTCCACTTT. The chain combines TRBV30 with TRBJ1-6; D gene unclear. CDR3 length: 14 amino acids. CDR1 is GTSNPN and CDR2 is SVGIG in the germline V gene (reference sequence). The germline V and J ends were trimmed by 2 bases and 4 bases, with 9 bases remaining between them. Looking up the rest from reference TRBV30 and TRBJ1-6 gives the full variable domain: SQTIHQWPATLVQPVGSPLSLECTVEGTSNPNLYWYRQAAGRGLQLLFYSVGIGQISSEVPQNLSASRPQDRQFILSSKKLLLSDSGFYLCAWSRRGYNSPLHFGNGTRLTVT.

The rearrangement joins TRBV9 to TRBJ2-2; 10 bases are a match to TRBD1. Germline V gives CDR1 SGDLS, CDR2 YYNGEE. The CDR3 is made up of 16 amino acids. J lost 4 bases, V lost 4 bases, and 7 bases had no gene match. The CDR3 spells CASSPRQGAPTGELFF. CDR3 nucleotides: TGTGCCAGCAGCCCCCGACAGGGGGCGCCCACCGGGGAGCTGTTTTTT.

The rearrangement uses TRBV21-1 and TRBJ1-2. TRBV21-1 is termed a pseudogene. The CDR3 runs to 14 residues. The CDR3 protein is CASSIEAANYGYTF. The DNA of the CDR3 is TGTGCCAGCAGCATTGAAGCCGCTAACTATGGCTACACCTTC.

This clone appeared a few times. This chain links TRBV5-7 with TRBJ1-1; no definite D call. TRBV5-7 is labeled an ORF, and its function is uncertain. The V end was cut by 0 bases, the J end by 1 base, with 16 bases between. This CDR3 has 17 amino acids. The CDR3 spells CASSLAERSFSNTEAFF. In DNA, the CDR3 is TGTGCCAGCAGCTTGGCCGAGAGGAGTTTCTCGAACACTGAAGCTTTCTTT.

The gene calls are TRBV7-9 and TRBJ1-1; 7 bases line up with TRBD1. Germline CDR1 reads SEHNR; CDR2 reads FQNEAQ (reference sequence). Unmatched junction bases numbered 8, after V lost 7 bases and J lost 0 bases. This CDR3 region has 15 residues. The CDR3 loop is CASTDRANMNTEAFF. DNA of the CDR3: TGTGCCAGCACCGACAGGGCGAACATGAACACTGAAGCTTTCTTT.

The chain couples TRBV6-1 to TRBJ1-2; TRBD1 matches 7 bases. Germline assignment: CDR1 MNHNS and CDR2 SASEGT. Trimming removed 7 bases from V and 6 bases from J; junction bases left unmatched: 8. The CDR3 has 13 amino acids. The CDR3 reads CASTLDRDNGYTF. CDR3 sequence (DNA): TGTGCCAGCACCCTTGACAGGGATAATGGCTACACCTTC.

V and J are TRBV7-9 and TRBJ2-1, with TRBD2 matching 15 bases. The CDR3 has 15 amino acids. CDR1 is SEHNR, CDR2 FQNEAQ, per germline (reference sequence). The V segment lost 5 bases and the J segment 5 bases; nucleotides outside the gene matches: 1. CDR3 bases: TGTGCCAGCAGCGGACTAGCGGGGGGGGACAATGAGCAGTTCTTC. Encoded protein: CASSGLAGGDNEQFF. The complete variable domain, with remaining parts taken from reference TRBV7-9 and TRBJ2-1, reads DTGVSQNPRHKITKRGQNVTFRCDPISEHNRLYWYRQTLGQGPEFLTYFQNEAQLEKSRLLSDRFSAERPKGSFSTLEIQRTEQGDSAMYLCASSGLAGGDNEQFFGPGTRLTVL.

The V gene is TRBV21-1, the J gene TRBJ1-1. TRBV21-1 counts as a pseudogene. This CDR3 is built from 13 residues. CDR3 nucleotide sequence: TGTGCCAGCTTCTCGGGGGGTCCCACTGAAGCTTTCTTT. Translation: CASFSGGPTEAFF.